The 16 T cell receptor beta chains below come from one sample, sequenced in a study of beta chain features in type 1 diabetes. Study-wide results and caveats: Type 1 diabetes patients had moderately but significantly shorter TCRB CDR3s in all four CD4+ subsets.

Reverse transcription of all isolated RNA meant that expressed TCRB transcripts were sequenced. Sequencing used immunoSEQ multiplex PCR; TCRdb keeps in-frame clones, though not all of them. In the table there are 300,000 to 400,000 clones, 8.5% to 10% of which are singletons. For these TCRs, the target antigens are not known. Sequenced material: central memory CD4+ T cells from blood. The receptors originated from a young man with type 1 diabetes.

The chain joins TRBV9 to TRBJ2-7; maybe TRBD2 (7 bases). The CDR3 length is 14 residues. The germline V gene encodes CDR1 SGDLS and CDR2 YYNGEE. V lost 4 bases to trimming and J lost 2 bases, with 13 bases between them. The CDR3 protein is CASSPLGGAYEQYF. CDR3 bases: TGTGCCAGCAGCCCCCTAGGGGGGGCCTACGAGCAGTACTTC. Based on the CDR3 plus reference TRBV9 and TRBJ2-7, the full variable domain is DSGVTQTPKHLITATGQRVTLRCSPRSGDLSVYWYQQSLDQGLQFLIQYYNGEERAKGNILERFSAQQFPDLHSELNLSSLELGDSALYFCASSPLGGAYEQYFGPGTRLTVT.

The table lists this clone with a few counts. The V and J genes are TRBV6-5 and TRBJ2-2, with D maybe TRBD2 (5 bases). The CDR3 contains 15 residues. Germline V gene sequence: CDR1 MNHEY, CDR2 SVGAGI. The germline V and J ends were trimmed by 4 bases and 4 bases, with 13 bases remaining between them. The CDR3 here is CASSWFSRGTGELFF. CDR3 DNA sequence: TGTGCCAGCAGTTGGTTTAGTCGGGGCACCGGGGAGCTGTTTTTT.

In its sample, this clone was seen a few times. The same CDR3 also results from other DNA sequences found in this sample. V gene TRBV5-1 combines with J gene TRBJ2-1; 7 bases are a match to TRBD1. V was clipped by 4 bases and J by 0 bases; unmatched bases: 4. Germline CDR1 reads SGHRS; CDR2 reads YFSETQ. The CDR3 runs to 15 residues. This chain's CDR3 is CASSLGQSSYNEQFF. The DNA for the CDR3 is TGCGCCAGCAGCCTGGGACAGAGCTCCTACAATGAGCAGTTCTTC.

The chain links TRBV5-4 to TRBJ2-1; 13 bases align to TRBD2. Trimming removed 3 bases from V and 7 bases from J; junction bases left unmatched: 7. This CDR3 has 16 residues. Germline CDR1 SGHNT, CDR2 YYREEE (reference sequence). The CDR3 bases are TGTGCCAGCAGCTCCGGACTAGCGGGAGTTCGGAATGAGCAGTTCTTC. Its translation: CASSSGLAGVRNEQFF.

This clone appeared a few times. The CDR3 DNA reads as TGTGCCAGCAGTTCCCCCGACAGTGGGGGTTTTCAGCCCCAGCATTTT. It specifies CASSSPDSGGFQPQHF. This chain links TRBV28 with TRBJ1-5; D perhaps matches TRBD1 (5 bases). This CDR3 has 16 residues. CDR1 is MDHEN, CDR2 SYDVKM, per germline. V lost 4 bases and J lost 6, with 19 bases in between.

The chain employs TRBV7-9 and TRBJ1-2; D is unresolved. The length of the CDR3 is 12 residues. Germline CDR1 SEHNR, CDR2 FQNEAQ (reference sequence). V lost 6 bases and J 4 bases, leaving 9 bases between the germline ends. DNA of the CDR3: TGTGCCAGCAGACTCTCAAGCTATGGCTACACCTTC. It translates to CASRLSSYGYTF.

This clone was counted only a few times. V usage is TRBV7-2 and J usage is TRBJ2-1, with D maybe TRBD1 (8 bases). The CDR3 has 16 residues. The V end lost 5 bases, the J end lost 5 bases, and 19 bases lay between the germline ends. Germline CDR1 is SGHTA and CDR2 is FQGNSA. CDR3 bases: TGTGCCAGCAGCAGATACGGACAGGGAGGGGACAATGAGCAGTTCTTC. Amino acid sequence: CASSRYGQGGDNEQFF.

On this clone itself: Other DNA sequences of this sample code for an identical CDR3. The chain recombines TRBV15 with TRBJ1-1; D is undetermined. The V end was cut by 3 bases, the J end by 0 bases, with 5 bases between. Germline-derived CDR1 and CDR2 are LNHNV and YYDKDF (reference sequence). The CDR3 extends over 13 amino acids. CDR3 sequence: CATSSDMNTEAFF. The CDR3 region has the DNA TGTGCCACCAGCAGCGATATGAACACTGAAGCTTTCTTT.

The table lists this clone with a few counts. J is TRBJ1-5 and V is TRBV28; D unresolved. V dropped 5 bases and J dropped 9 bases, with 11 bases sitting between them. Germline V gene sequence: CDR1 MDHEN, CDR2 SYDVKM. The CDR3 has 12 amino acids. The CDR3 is CASSQSVGPQHF. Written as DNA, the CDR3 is TGTGCCAGCAGTCAGTCTGTAGGGCCCCAGCATTTT.

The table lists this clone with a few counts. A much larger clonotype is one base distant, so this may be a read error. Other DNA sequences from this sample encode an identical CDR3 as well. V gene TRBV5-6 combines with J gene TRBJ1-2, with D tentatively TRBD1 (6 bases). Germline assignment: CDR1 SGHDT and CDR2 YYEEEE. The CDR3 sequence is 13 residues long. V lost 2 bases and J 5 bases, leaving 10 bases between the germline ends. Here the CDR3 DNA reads TGTGCCAGCAGCTTAGGGGGAGGGTATGGCTACACCTTC. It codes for CASSLGGGYGYTF. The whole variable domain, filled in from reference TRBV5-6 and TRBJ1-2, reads DAGVTQSPTHLIKTRGQQVTLRCSPKSGHDTVSWYQQALGQGPQFIFQYYEEEERQRGNFPDRFSGHQFPNYSSELNVNALLLGDSALYLCASSLGGGYGYTFGSGTRLTVV.

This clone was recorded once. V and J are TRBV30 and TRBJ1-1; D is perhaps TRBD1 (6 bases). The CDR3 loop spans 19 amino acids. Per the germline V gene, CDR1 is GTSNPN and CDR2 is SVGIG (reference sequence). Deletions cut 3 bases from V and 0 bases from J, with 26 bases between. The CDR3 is CAWRRGTYSSAYMNTEAFF. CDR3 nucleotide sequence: TGTGCCTGGAGACGCGGGACATACTCTTCCGCCTACATGAACACTGAAGCTTTCTTT.

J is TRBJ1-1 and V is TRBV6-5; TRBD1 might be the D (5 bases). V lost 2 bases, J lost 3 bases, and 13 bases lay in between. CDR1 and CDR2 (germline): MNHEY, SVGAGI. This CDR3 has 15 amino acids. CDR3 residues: CASSYGAGLDTEAFF. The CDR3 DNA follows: TGTGCCAGCAGTTACGGGGCAGGCCTTGACACTGAAGCTTTCTTT.

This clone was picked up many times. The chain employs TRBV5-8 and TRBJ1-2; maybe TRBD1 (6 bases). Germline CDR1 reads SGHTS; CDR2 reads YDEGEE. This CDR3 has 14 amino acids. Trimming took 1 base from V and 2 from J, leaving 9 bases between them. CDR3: CASSLYGGNYGYTF. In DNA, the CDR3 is TGTGCCAGCAGCTTGTACGGGGGCAACTATGGCTACACCTTC.

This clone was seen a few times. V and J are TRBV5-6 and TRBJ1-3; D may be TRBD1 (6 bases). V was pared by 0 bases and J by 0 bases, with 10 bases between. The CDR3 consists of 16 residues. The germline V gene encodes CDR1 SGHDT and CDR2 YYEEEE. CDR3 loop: CASSLAGTLSGNTIYF. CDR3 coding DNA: TGTGCCAGCAGCTTGGCCGGGACACTCTCTGGAAACACCATATATTTT.

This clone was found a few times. Here the CDR3 DNA reads TGTGCCAGCAGGAAGACAGCGGGGATCACAGATACGCAGTATTTT. It is translated as CASRKTAGITDTQYF. The chain carries TRBV27 and TRBJ2-3; 7 bases fit TRBD2. Germline assignment: CDR1 MNHEY and CDR2 SMNVEV (reference sequence). Germline trimming cut 6 bases from V and 2 bases from J; bases unmatched to any gene: 8. The CDR3 runs to 15 residues.

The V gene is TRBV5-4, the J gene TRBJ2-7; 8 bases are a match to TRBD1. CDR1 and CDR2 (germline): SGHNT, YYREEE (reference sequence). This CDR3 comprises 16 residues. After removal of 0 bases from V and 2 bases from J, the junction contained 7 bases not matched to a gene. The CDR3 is CASSLALTGATYEQYF. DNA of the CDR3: TGTGCCAGCAGCTTGGCGTTGACAGGGGCTACCTACGAGCAGTACTTC.